This T cell receptor beta chain appears in the sequencing data of a study of Tregs in tolerant kidney transplant recipients. Generated by immunoSEQ multiplex PCR, the TCRdb table keeps only in-frame clones and is missing some. The sample has about 18,000 clones, 82% seen once; the top ten hold around 2.5%. Input material: Tregs from blood. This TCR derives from a human donor in good health.

Here the CDR3 reads CASGTTPMGDGTGELFF. CDR3 DNA sequence: TGTGCTAGTGGTACCACCCCGATGGGGGACGGCACCGGGGAGCTGTTTTTT. The V gene is TRBV12-5, the J gene TRBJ2-2; D may be TRBD1 or TRBD2 (5 bases each). Germline V gene sequence: CDR1 LGHNT, CDR2 FRNRAP. The V gene lost 5 bases and the J gene lost 4 bases, with 20 bases spanning the gap. The CDR3 is made up of 17 amino acids.